The T cell receptor beta chain described here comes from a study of response to subunit inactivated influenza vaccine. Broader study findings: Few additional T cells are recruited per seasonal influenza vaccination, authors suggested.

Notes on this clonotype: Its antigen remains unknown.

TCRdb called the RT-PCR reads again in MiXCR, with one record for every CDR3 protein. The sample includes roughly 710,000 distinct CDR3 sequences, 13% to 15% of them seen just once. V dropped 2 bases and J dropped 7 bases, with 18 bases sitting between them. The CDR3 covers 16 residues. Germline loops: CDR1 SQVTM, CDR2 ANQGSEA. The genes are TRBV29-1 and TRBJ1-6; maybe TRBD1 (6 bases). This TCR was recovered from a man aged 50-59 years who received an inactivated influenza vaccine. The source material was PBMCs from blood, sampled 14 days before vaccination. CDR3 protein: CSVERNTGAENSPLHF. In DNA, the CDR3 is TGCAGCGTTGAAAGGAATACGGGGGCGGAAAATTCACCCCTCCACTTT.